This T cell receptor (beta chain) emerged from a study of T-cell reconstitution after alpha-beta-depleted transplantation in children. Remarks on this clonotype: Its antigen is not identified.

Study-level findings and limits: T cells produced anew were the main source of T-cell counts and diversity one year after transplant. For some patients, TCRbeta diversity was high at day 60 because of recipient T cells and thymic progenitors that survived. There were reportedly several hundred expanded graft clones from which alpha-beta T cells came about two months after transplant.

Unique molecular identifiers featured in how the TCRbeta library was prepared. TCRdb itself ran the PCR reads through MiXCR, one entry per CDR3 protein. The data show 440,000 or so distinct CDR3 sequences, approximately 41% seen once. The sample consisted of PBMCs, taken before TCRalphabeta/CD19-depleted stem cell transplant. The TCR comes from a girl aged 2-10 years with aplastic anemia, due to receive a stem cell transplant.

The CDR3 DNA reads as TGTGCCAGCAGCCGAGGGACAGGGAACTATGGCTACACCTTC. It yields the protein CASSRGTGNYGYTF. This rearrangement joins TRBV7-6 to TRBJ1-2; 9 bases fit TRBD1. Per germline, CDR1 SGHVS and CDR2 FNYEAQ. With V trimmed by 5 bases and J by 2 bases, 3 bases remained unmatched. The CDR3 covers 14 residues.